This TCR beta chain was profiled in a study of blood T cell repertoires in COVID-19. At the level of the study: PBMCs, B-cell-depleted T cells, or T cells provided the cDNA or gDNA that made up the material.

For recovered donors of Cohort 3, there were two negative PCRs, clearance, or symptom resolution. Here immunoSEQ multiplex PCR was the method, and the copy in TCRdb shows in-frame clones only, minus some. Of about 130,000 clones listed, 86% are singletons. From germline, CDR1 is LGHDT and CDR2 YNNKEL (reference sequence). The length of the CDR3 is 15 residues. Trimming took off 1 base at V and 3 bases at J, with 13 bases between the two ends. The sequencing sample was made of PBMCs or T cells enriched from blood (not recorded which). The V gene is TRBV3-1 (or the pseudogene TRBV3-2), the J gene TRBJ2-7, with D possibly being TRBD2 (6 bases). This clonotype was sampled from a woman between 45 and 60 years old who had recovered from COVID-19. The CDR3 sequence: CASSQGWGELYEQYF. CDR3 nucleotide sequence: TGTGCCAGCAGCCAAGGCTGGGGGGAACTCTACGAGCAGTACTTC.